This TCR beta chain was sequenced during a study of regulatory T cells in long-lasting Graves disease. Investigators prepared the TCR beta libraries by applying iRepertoire HTBI primers and Arm-PCR of CDR3 regions. Via MiXCR, TCRdb re-called the multiplex PCR reads, giving one row per CDR3 protein. This sample has roughly 610,000 distinct CDR3 sequences; about 16% occur once, and the top ten carry approximately 12%. Study outcomes and limitations: The study found TRBV28, TRBJ1-2 and TRBJ2-5 favored in persistent disease. Persistent Graves' cases showed lower TCR diversity than newly diagnosed cases. More public clonotypes were shared by persistent patients (2,741) than by new patients (about 1,000).

The germline V gene encodes CDR1 SGHRS and CDR2 YFSETQ. The CDR3 is made up of 14 amino acids. V gave up 8 bases and J gave up 4 bases; unmatched junction bases: 10. This clonotype occurred many times. Its antigen is not identified. Stated time point: newly diagnosed GD, antithyroid drugs for less than 3 months. TCR sequences were obtained from RNA taken from PBMCs. These data were also filed under a second study, of T cells in Graves' hyperthyroidism and ophthalmopathy. That investigation notes: Blood also held most thyroid clonotypes expanded beyond 0.001.

This TCR was sampled from a man younger than 35 with Graves disease. The rearrangement links TRBV5-1 to TRBJ2-3; 7 positions match TRBD2. This specimen was peripheral blood mononuclear cells (PBMCs), taken at new diagnosis, from a patient treated with antithyroid drugs. Here the CDR3 DNA reads TGCGCCAGTAAGGAGGGAGGGGCGGCAGATACGCAGTATTTT. It specifies CASKEGGAADTQYF.